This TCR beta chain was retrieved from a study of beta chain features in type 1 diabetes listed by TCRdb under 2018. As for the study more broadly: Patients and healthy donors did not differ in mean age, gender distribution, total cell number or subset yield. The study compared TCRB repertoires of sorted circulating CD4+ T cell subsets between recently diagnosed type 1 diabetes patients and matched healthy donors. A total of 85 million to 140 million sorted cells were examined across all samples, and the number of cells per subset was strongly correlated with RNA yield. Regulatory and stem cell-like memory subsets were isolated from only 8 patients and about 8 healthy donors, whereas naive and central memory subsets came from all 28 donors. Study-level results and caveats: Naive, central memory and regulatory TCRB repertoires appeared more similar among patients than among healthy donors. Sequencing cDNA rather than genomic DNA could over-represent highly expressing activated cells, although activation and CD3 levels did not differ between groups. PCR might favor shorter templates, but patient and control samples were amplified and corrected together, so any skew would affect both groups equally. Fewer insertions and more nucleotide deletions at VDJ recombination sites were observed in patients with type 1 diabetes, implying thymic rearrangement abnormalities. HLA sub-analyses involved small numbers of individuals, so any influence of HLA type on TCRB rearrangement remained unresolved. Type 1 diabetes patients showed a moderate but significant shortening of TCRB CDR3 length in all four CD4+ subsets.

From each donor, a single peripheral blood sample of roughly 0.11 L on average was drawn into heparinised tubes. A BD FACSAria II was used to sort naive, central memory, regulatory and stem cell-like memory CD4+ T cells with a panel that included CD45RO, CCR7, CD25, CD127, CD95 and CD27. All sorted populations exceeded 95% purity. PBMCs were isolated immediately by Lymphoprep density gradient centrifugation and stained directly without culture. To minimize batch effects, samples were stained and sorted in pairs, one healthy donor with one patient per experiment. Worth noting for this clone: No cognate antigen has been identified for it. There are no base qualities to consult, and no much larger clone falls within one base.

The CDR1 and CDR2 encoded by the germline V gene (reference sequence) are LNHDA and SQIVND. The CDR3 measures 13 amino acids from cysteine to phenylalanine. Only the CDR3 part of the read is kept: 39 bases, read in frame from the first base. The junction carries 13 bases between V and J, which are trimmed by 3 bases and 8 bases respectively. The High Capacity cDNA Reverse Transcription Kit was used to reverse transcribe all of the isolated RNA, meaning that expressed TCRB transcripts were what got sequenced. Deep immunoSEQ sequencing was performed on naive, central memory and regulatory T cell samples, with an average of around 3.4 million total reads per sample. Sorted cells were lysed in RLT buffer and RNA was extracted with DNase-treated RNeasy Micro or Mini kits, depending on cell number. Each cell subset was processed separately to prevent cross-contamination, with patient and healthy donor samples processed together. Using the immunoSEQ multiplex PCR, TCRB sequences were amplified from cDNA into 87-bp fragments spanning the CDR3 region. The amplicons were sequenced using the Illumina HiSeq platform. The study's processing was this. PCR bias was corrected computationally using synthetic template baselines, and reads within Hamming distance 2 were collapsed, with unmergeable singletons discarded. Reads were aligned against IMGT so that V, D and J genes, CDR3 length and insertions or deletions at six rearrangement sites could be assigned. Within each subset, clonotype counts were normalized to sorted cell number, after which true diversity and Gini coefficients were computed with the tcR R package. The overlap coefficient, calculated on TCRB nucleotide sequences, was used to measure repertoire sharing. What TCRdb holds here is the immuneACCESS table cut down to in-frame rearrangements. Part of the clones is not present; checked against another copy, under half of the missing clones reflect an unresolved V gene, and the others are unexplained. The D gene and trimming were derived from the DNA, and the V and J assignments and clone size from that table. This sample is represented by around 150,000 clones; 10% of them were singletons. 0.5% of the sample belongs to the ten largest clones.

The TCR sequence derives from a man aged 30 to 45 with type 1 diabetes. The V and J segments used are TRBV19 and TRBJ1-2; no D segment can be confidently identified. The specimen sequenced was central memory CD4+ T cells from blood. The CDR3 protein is CASSIFEGSGYTF. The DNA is TGTGCCAGTAGTATTTTTGAGGGAAGCGGCTACACCTTC.